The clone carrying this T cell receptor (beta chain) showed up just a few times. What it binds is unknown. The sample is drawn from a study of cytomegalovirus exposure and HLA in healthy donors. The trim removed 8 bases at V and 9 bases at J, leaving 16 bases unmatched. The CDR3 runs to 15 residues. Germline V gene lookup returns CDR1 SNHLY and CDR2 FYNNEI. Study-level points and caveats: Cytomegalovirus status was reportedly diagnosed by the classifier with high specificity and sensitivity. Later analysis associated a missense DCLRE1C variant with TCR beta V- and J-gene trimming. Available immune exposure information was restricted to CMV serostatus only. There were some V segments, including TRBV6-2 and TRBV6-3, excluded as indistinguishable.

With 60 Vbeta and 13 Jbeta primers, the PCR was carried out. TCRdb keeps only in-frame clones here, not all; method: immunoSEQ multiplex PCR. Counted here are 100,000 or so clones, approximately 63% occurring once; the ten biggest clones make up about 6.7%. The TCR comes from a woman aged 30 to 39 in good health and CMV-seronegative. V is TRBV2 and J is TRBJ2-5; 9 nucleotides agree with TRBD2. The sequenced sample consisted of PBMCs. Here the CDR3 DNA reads TGTGCCAGCCCCCCCATCGGGGCGGGGGGGGTAGCCCAGTACTTC. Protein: CASPPIGAGGVAQYF. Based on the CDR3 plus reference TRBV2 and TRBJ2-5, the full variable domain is EPEVTQTPSHQVTQMGQEVILRCVPISNHLYFYWYRQILGQKVEFLVSFYNNEISEKSEIFDDQFSVERPDGSNFTLKIRSTKLEDSAMYFCASPPIGAGGVAQYFGPGTRLLVL.